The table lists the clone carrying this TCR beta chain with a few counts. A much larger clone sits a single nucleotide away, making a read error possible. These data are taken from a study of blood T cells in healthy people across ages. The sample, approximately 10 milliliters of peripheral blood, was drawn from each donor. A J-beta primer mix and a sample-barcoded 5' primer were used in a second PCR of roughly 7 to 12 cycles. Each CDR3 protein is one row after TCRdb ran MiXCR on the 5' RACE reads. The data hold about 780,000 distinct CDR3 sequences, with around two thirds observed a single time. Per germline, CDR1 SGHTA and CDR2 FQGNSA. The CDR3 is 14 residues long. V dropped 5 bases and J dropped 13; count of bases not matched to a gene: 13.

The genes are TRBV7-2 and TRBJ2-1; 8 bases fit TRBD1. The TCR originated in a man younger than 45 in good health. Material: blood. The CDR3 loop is CASSQDRGGETQFF. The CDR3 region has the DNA TGTGCCAGCAGCCAAGACAGGGGTGGAGAGACCCAGTTCTTC.